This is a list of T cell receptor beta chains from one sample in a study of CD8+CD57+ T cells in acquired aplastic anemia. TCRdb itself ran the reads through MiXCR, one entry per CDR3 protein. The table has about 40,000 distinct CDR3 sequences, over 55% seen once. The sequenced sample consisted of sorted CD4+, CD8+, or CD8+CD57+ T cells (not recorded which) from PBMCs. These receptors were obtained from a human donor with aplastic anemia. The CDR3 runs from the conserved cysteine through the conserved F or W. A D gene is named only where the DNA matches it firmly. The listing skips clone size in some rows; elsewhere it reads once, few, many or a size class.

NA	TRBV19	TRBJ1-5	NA	TGTGCCAGTAGCACAGGGACTAGTAGCAATCAGCCCCAGCATTTT	CASSTGTSSNQPQHF
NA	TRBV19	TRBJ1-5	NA	TGTGCCAGTAGTATAGCCGCTCAGCCCCAGCATTTT	CASSIAAQPQHF
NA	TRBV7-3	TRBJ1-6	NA	TGTGCCAGCAGCAAGGCCGATTCACCCCTCCACTTT	CASSKADSPLHF
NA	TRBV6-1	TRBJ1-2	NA	TGTGCCATAGATCAGCGAAACTATGGCTACACCTTC	CAIDQRNYGYTF
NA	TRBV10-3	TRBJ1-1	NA	TGTGCCATCAGTGAAAAAACAGGGATATGGACTGAAGCTTTCTTT	CAISEKTGIWTEAFF
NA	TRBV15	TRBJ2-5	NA	TGTGCCACCAGCAGTGTAGGACAGTACCAAGAGACCCAGTACTTC	CATSSVGQYQETQYF
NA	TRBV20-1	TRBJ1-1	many	TGCAGTGCTCCTCGGGGAAACCAAGCGCACACTGAAGCTTTCTTT	CSAPRGNQAHTEAFF
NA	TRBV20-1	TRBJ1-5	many	TGCAGTGCTACGCGACAGGGCAATCAGCCCCAGCATTTT	CSATRQGNQPQHF
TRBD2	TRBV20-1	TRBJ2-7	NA	TGCAGTACCCCAGGGAGGGACGAGCAGTACTTC	CSTPGRDEQYF
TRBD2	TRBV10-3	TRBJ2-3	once	TGTGCCATCAGAACAGCGGGGGATACGCAGTATTTT	CAIRTAGDTQYF
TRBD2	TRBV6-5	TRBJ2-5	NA	TGTGCCAGCAGTTACACCCGGGAGCAGCGGGGACAAGAGACCCAGTACTTC	CASSYTREQRGQETQYF
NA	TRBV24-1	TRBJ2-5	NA	TGTGCCACCAGTGACCTCTCCCAAGAGACCCAGTACTTC	CATSDLSQETQYF
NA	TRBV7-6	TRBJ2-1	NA	TGTGCCAGCAGCTTAATCTACGGGACCCAAAGCTCCCTCTCAGAGCAGTTCTTC	CASSLIYGTQSSLSEQFF
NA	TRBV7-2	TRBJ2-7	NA	TGTGCCAGCAGACAAGAATACGAGCAGTACTTC	CASRQEYEQYF
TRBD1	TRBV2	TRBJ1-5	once	TGTGCCAGCAGGCCAAGGACAGGGAGCAATCGGCCCCAGCATTTT	CASRPRTGSNRPQHF
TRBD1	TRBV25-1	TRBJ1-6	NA	TGTGCCAGCCGGAGGGAAGGGGGCGACGGTAATTCACCCCTCCACTTT	CASRREGGDGNSPLHF
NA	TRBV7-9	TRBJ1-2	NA	TGTGCCAGCAGCTTGAGGACGGGTCACTATGGCTACACCTTC	CASSLRTGHYGYTF